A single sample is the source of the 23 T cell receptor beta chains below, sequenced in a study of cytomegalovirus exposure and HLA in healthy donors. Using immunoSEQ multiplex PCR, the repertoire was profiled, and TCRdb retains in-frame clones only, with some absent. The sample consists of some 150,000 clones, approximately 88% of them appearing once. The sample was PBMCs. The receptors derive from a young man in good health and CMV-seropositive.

The CDR3 protein is CASSEMSKRDTQYF. CDR3 bases: TGTGCCAGCAGTGAGATGAGTAAGAGAGATACGCAGTATTTT. The chain uses TRBV6-1 and TRBJ2-3; D ambiguous. The CDR3 runs to 14 residues. Deletions cut 3 bases from V and 5 bases from J, with 12 bases between. Germline lookup yields CDR1 MNHNS and CDR2 SASEGT.

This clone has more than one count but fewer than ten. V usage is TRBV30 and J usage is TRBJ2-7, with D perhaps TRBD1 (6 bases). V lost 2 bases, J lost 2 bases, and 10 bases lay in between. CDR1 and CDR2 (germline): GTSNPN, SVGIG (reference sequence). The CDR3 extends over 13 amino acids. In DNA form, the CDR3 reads TGTGCCTGGAGTCCTGGACAGCCCTACGAGCAGTACTTC. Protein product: CAWSPGQPYEQYF.

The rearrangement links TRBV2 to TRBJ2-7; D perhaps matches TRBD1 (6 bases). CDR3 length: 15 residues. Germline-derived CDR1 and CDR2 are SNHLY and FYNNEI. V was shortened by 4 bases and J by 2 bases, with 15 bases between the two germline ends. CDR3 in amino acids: CASSGRAGVAYEQYF. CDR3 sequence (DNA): TGTGCCAGCAGTGGTAGGGCAGGGGTTGCCTACGAGCAGTACTTC. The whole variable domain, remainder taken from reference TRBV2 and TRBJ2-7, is EPEVTQTPSHQVTQMGQEVILRCVPISNHLYFYWYRQILGQKVEFLVSFYNNEISEKSEIFDDQFSVERPDGSNFTLKIRSTKLEDSAMYFCASSGRAGVAYEQYFGPGTRLTVT.

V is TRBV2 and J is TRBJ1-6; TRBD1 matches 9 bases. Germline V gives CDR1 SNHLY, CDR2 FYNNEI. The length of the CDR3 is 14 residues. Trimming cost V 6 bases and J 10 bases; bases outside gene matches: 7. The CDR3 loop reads CASRGTGIRSPLHF. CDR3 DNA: TGTGCCAGCAGGGGGACAGGGATTCGATCACCCCTCCACTTT.

The CDR3 loop is CASSAGQISNQPQHF. CDR3 coding DNA: TGTGCCAGCTCAGCGGGACAGATTAGCAATCAGCCCCAGCATTTT. The gene calls are TRBV18 and TRBJ1-5, with TRBD1 matching 7 bases. V shed 5 bases, J shed 0 bases, and the junction held 4 bases outside the gene matches. Germline CDR1 KGHSH, CDR2 LQKENI. The CDR3 is 15 amino acids.

The CDR3 DNA reads as TGTGCCAACTTAGAAGGGGTAGCCTACGAGCAGTACTTC. It encodes CANLEGVAYEQYF. The rearrangement joins TRBV28 to TRBJ2-7; perhaps TRBD1 as D (5 bases). V lost 10 bases and J lost 2, with 15 bases in between. CDR3 length equals 13 residues. The germline CDR1 and CDR2 sequences are MDHEN and SYDVKM.

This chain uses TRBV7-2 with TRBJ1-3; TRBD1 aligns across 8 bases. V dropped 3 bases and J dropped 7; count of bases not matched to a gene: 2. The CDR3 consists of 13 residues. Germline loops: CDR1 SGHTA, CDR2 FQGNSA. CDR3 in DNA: TGTGCCAGCAGCTTGACAGGGGTTAACACCATATATTTT. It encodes CASSLTGVNTIYF.

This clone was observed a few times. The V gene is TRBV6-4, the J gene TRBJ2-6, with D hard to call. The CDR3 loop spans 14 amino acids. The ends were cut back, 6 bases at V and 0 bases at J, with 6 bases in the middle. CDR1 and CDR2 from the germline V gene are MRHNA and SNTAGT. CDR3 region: CASSPHSGANVLTF. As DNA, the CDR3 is TGTGCCAGCAGCCCCCACTCTGGGGCCAACGTCCTGACTTTC.

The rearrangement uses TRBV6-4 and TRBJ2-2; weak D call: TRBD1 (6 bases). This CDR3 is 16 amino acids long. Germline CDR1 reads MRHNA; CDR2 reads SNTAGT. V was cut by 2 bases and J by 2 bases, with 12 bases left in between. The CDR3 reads CASSDTRDTNTGELFF. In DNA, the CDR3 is TGTGCCAGCAGTGACACTCGGGACACCAACACCGGGGAGCTGTTTTTT.

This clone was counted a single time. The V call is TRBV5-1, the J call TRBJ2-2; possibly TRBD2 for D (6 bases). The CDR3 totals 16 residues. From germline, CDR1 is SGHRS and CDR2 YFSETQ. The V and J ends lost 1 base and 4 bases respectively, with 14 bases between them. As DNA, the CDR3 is TGCGCCAGCAGCTTGCGGGACTCCTCTGGCACCGGGGAGCTGTTTTTT. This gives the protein CASSLRDSSGTGELFF.

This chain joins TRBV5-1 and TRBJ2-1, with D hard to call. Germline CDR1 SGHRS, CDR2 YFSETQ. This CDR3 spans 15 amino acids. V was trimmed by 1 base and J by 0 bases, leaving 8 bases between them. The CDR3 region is CASSLQSSSYNEQFF. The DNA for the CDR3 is TGCGCCAGCAGCTTGCAGTCAAGCTCCTACAATGAGCAGTTCTTC.

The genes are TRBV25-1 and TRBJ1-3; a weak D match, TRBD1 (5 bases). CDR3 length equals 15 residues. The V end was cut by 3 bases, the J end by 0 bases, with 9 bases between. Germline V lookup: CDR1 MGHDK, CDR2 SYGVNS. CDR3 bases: TGTGCCAGCAGTGACGCAGGGAACTCTGGAAACACCATATATTTT. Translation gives CASSDAGNSGNTIYF.

The chain's CDR3 is CASSRRENEQFF. The CDR3 bases are TGTGCCAGCAGCCGCCGCGAAAATGAGCAGTTCTTC. The genes are TRBV13 and TRBJ2-1, with D unresolved. The CDR3 has 12 residues. Per germline, CDR1 PRHDT and CDR2 FYEKMQ (reference sequence). The ends were cut back, 5 bases at V and 7 bases at J, with 9 bases in the middle.

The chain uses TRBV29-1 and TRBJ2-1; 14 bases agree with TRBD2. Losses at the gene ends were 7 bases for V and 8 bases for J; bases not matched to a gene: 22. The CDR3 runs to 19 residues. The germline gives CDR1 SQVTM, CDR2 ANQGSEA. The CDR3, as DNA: TGCAGCGCCGGAAGTCCGGGACTAGCGGGAGTAGGGGTCGGAGATGAGCAGTTCTTC. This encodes CSAGSPGLAGVGVGDEQFF.

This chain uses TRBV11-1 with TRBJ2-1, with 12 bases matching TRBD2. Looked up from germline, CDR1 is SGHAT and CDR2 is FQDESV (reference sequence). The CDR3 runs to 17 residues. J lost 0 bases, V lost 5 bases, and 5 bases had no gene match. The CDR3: CASSLTSGSNSYNEQFF. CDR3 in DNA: TGTGCCAGCAGCCTGACTAGCGGGAGTAACTCCTACAATGAGCAGTTCTTC.

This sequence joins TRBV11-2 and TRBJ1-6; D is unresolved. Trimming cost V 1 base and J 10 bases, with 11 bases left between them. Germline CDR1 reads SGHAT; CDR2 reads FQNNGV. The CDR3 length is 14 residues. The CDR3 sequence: CASSLGGGRSPLHF. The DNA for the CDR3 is TGTGCCAGCAGCTTAGGAGGAGGGAGGTCACCCCTCCACTTT.

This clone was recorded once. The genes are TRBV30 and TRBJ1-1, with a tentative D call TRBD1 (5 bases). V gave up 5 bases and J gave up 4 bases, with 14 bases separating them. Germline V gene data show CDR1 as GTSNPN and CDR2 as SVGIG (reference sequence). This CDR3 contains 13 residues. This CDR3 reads CAWGDWGGTEAFF. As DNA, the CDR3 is TGTGCCTGGGGGGACTGGGGGGGCACTGAAGCTTTCTTT.

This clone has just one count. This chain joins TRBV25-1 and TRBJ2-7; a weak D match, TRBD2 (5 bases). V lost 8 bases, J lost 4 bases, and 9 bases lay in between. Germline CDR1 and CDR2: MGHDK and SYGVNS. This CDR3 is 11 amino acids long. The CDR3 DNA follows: TGTGCCAGCCACGGGGAATACGAGCAGTACTTC. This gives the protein CASHGEYEQYF.

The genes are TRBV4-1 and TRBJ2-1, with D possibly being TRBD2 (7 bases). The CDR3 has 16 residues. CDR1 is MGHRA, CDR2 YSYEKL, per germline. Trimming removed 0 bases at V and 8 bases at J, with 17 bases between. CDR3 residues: CASSQDEGGALYEQFF. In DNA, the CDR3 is TGCGCCAGCAGCCAAGATGAGGGGGGGGCTCTTTATGAGCAGTTCTTC.

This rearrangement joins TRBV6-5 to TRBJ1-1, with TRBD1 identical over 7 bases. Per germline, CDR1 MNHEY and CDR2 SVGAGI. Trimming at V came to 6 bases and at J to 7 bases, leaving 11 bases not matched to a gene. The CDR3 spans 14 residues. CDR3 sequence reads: CASRIAGGRFEAFF. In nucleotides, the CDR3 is TGTGCCAGCAGGATTGCAGGGGGGAGGTTTGAAGCTTTCTTT.

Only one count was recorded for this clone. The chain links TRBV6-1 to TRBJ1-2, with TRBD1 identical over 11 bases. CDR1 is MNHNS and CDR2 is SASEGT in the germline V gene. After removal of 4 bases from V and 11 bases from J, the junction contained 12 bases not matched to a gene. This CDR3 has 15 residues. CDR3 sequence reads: CASSGTGGVLPQYTF. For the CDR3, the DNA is TGTGCCAGCAGTGGGACAGGGGGCGTTCTACCTCAATACACCTTC.

The CDR3 spells CASSLDSRYVSSGNTIYF. CDR3 sequence (DNA): TGCGCCAGCAGCCTGGACAGCCGGTATGTCAGCTCTGGAAACACCATATATTTT. This sequence joins TRBV5-1 and TRBJ1-3; tentatively, D is TRBD1 (6 bases). V lost 4 bases to trimming and J lost 0 bases, with 20 bases between them. This CDR3 contains 18 residues. Germline-derived CDR1 and CDR2 are SGHRS and YFSETQ.

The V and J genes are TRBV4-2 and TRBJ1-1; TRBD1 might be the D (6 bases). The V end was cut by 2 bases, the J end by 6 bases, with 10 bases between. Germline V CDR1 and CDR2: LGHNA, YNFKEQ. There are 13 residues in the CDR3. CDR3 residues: CASSQSDRSEAFF. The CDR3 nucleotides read TGTGCCAGCAGCCAATCCGACAGGTCTGAAGCTTTCTTT.